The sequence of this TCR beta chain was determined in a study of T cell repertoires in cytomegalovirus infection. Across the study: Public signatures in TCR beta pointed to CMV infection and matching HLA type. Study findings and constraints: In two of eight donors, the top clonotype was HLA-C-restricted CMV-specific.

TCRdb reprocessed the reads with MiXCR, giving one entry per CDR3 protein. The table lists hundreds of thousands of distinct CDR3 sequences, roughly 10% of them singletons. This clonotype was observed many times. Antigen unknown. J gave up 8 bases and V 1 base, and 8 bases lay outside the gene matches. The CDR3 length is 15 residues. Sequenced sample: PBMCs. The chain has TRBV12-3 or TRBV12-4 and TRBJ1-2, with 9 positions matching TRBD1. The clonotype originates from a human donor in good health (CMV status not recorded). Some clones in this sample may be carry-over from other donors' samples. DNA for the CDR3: TGTGCCAGCAGTTTAGAGACAGGGGACAGGGCCGGCTACACCTTC. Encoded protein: CASSLETGDRAGYTF.